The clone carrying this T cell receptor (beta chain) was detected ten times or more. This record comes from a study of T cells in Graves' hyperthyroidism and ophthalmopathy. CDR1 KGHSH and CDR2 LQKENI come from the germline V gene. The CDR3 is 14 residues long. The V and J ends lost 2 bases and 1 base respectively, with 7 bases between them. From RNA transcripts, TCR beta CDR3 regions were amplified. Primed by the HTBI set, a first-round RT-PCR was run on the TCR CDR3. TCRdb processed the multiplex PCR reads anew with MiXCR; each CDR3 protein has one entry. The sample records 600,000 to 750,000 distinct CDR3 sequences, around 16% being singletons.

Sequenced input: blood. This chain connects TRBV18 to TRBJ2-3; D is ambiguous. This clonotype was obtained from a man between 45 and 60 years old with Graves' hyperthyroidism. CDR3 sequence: CASSPSERTDTQYF. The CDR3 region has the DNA TGTGCCAGCTCACCATCGGAGCGCACAGATACGCAGTATTTT.